These 3 T cell receptor beta chains came from one sample sequenced in a study of cytomegalovirus exposure and HLA in healthy donors. PCR used 60 Vbeta primers and 13 Jbeta primers. Here immunoSEQ multiplex PCR was the method, and the copy in TCRdb shows in-frame clones only, minus some. Among about 120,000 clones listed, approximately 79% were seen once. The sample consisted of PBMCs. These receptors were taken from a young man in good health and CMV-seronegative.

V is TRBV2 and J is TRBJ1-2; D possibly corresponds to TRBD1 (6 bases). V lost 4 bases, J lost 2 bases, and 8 bases lay in between. The CDR3 runs to 13 residues. CDR1 is SNHLY and CDR2 is FYNNEI in the germline V gene. The CDR3 DNA follows: TGTGCCAGCAGTGGCACAGGGAACTATGGCTACACCTTC. Translation: CASSGTGNYGYTF. Supplemented by reference TRBV2 and TRBJ1-2, the full variable domain reads EPEVTQTPSHQVTQMGQEVILRCVPISNHLYFYWYRQILGQKVEFLVSFYNNEISEKSEIFDDQFSVERPDGSNFTLKIRSTKLEDSAMYFCASSGTGNYGYTFGSGTRLTVV.

The chain employs TRBV19 and TRBJ1-6; D not certain. Trimming shortened V by 7 bases and J by 11 bases, and 18 bases separated the two germline ends. CDR1 LNHDA and CDR2 SQIVND come from the germline V gene (reference sequence). The CDR3 loop spans 14 amino acids. CDR3 coding DNA: TGTGCCAGTATAAATTACCGCCATGAGCCACCCCTCCACTTT. Translation: CASINYRHEPPLHF. The complete variable domain, with remaining parts taken from reference TRBV19 and TRBJ1-6, reads DGGITQSPKYLFRKEGQNVTLSCEQNLNHDAMYWYRQDPGQGLRLIYYSQIVNDFQKGDIAEGYSVSREKKESFPLTVTSAQKNPTAFYLCASINYRHEPPLHFGNGTRLTVT.

This chain uses TRBV5-1 with TRBJ1-3; 7 bases are a match to TRBD1. CDR1 SGHRS and CDR2 YFSETQ come from the germline V gene. Trimming removed 0 bases from V and 1 base from J; junction bases left unmatched: 7. CDR3 length: 17 amino acids. CDR3 sequence reads: CASSLGLQGRSGNTIYF. CDR3 nucleotide sequence: TGCGCCAGCAGCTTGGGTCTACAGGGGCGTTCTGGAAACACCATATATTTT.